The rows below give T cell receptor beta chains drawn from one sample of a study of cytomegalovirus exposure and HLA in healthy donors. Libraries were prepared by immunoSEQ multiplex PCR; TCRdb keeps only in-frame clonotypes and omits some of them. The sample shows roughly 250,000 clones, more than 55% of them seen only once. Sequencing was performed on PBMCs. These TCRs come from a female donor in good health and CMV-seronegative. Each CDR3 is given without its conserved first and last residue. Rows give clone size only sometimes, using once, few, many, or a class for an expanded clone.

J gene: TRBJ2-3
clone size: -
V gene: TRBV11-2
CDR3 protein: ASSLWSPGRGDTQY

J gene: TRBJ1-5
clone size: few
V gene: TRBV7-9
CDR3 protein: ASSLAGRGQPQH

J gene: TRBJ2-7
clone size: -
V gene: TRBV7-9
CDR3 protein: ASSPYEQY

J gene: TRBJ1-4
clone size: -
V gene: TRBV7-9
CDR3 protein: ASSHRTGGGEKLF

J gene: TRBJ1-3
clone size: few
V gene: TRBV5-1
CDR3 protein: ASSLGLTGVHTIY

J gene: TRBJ1-5
clone size: -
V gene: TRBV4-1
CDR3 protein: ASSHPGYSNQPQH

J gene: TRBJ2-1
clone size: once
V gene: TRBV2
CDR3 protein: ASSEVSGDYNEQF

J gene: TRBJ2-2
clone size: -
V gene: TRBV19
CDR3 protein: ASSIGGMWTGELF

J gene: TRBJ2-7
clone size: -
V gene: TRBV11-2
CDR3 protein: ASSLARLAGGSYEQY

J gene: TRBJ2-4
clone size: once
V gene: TRBV2
CDR3 protein: ASSVAGEAKNIQY

J gene: TRBJ1-1
clone size: -
V gene: TRBV18
CDR3 protein: ASSGGTAGYTEAF

J gene: -
clone size: -
V gene: TRBV2
CDR3 protein: ASSGGGTGTYEQY

J gene: -
clone size: -
V gene: TRBV6-6
CDR3 protein: ASSYPTSGGGYEQY

J gene: TRBJ2-5
clone size: -
V gene: TRBV19
CDR3 protein: ASSIVAGGQETQY

J gene: TRBJ2-2
clone size: -
V gene: TRBV5-4
CDR3 protein: ASSLGTRPTGELF

J gene: -
clone size: few
V gene: TRBV19
CDR3 protein: ASSIDRYLHLDYEQF

J gene: TRBJ2-3
clone size: -
V gene: TRBV27
CDR3 protein: ASSLFTWDRGNLY

J gene: TRBJ2-2
clone size: -
V gene: TRBV6-5
CDR3 protein: ASSYRTANTGELF

J gene: TRBJ1-3
clone size: -
V gene: TRBV4-1
CDR3 protein: ASSQATTFGNTIY

J gene: TRBJ1-5
clone size: -
V gene: TRBV7-9
CDR3 protein: SSSPSRQVSNQPQH